Listed below are T cell receptor beta chains from one sample, sequenced in a study of CD8 T cells in Susac syndrome. MiXCR was run by TCRdb on the immunoSEQ multiplex PCR reads, yielding one entry per CDR3 protein. The data contain around 150,000 distinct CDR3 sequences, approximately 95% of them singletons. The sample comprised CD8+ T cells from PBMCs. The receptors originated from a human donor with Susac syndrome. CDR3s include the opening cysteine and the closing phenylalanine or tryptophan. The order of the fields is CDR3 length, J gene, clone size, D gene, V gene, CDR3 protein, CDR3 DNA. A D gene is named only where the DNA matches it firmly. For some rows the clone size is stated as once, few or many, or as a class when expanded; others skip it.

cdr3_length: 13
j_call: TRBJ2-7
clone_size: -
d_call: -
v_call: TRBV5-1
cdr3_aa: CASSRGDNYEQYF
cdr3_nt: TGCGCCAGCAGCCGTGGGGATAACTACGAGCAGTACTTC

cdr3_length: 15
j_call: TRBJ1-2
clone_size: -
d_call: TRBD1
v_call: TRBV24-1
cdr3_aa: CATSDSTGSVYGYTF
cdr3_nt: TGTGCCACCAGTGACTCGACAGGGAGTGTTTATGGCTACACCTTC

cdr3_length: 14
j_call: TRBJ1-2
clone_size: -
d_call: -
v_call: TRBV24-1
cdr3_aa: CATSDDARIYGYTF
cdr3_nt: TGTGCCACCAGTGATGACGCGAGAATCTATGGCTACACCTTC

cdr3_length: 13
j_call: TRBJ1-5
clone_size: -
d_call: -
v_call: TRBV6-5
cdr3_aa: CASSYGFGQPQHF
cdr3_nt: TGTGCCAGCAGTTACGGGTTCGGTCAGCCCCAGCATTTT

cdr3_length: 16
j_call: TRBJ2-7
clone_size: -
d_call: TRBD2
v_call: TRBV4-2
cdr3_aa: CASSQGLAGGPYEQYF
cdr3_nt: TGTGCCAGCAGCCAAGGGCTAGCGGGAGGTCCCTACGAGCAGTACTTC

cdr3_length: 14
j_call: TRBJ1-1
clone_size: -
d_call: -
v_call: TRBV29-1
cdr3_aa: CSVAFRGMNTEAFF
cdr3_nt: TGCAGCGTTGCGTTCAGAGGAATGAACACTGAAGCTTTCTTT

cdr3_length: 16
j_call: TRBJ2-3
clone_size: -
d_call: TRBD2
v_call: TRBV7-8
cdr3_aa: CASMGLAGGSTDTQYF
cdr3_nt: TGTGCCAGCATGGGACTAGCGGGAGGGAGCACAGATACGCAGTATTTT

cdr3_length: 16
j_call: TRBJ2-3
clone_size: -
d_call: TRBD2
v_call: TRBV30
cdr3_aa: CAWSAGAGGITDTQYF
cdr3_nt: TGTGCCTGGAGTGCCGGGGCGGGAGGCATCACAGATACGCAGTATTTT

cdr3_length: 18
j_call: TRBJ2-2
clone_size: -
d_call: TRBD1
v_call: TRBV9
cdr3_aa: CASSTRDRGHANTGELFF
cdr3_nt: TGTGCCAGCAGCACCCGGGACAGGGGGCACGCGAACACCGGGGAGCTGTTTTTT

cdr3_length: 11
j_call: TRBJ2-7
clone_size: -
d_call: -
v_call: TRBV9
cdr3_aa: CASSATGEQYF
cdr3_nt: TGTGCCAGCAGCGCTACAGGGGAGCAGTACTTC

cdr3_length: 14
j_call: TRBJ2-7
clone_size: once
d_call: -
v_call: TRBV4-2
cdr3_aa: CASSQDLGSPGQYF
cdr3_nt: TGTGCCAGCAGCCAAGACCTGGGGAGTCCTGGGCAGTACTTC

cdr3_length: 11
j_call: TRBJ1-2
clone_size: few
d_call: -
v_call: TRBV5-1
cdr3_aa: CASSWGDGYTF
cdr3_nt: TGCGCCAGCAGCTGGGGAGACGGCTACACCTTC

cdr3_length: 12
j_call: TRBJ2-7
clone_size: -
d_call: -
v_call: TRBV5-4
cdr3_aa: CASSPDSSRQYF
cdr3_nt: TGTGCCAGCAGCCCGGACTCCTCCCGGCAGTACTTC

cdr3_length: 14
j_call: TRBJ1-5
clone_size: -
d_call: TRBD1
v_call: TRBV20-1
cdr3_aa: CSATTGTKSQPQHF
cdr3_nt: TGCAGTGCGACGACAGGGACTAAGAGTCAGCCCCAGCATTTT

cdr3_length: 16
j_call: TRBJ1-5
clone_size: -
d_call: TRBD1
v_call: TRBV2
cdr3_aa: CASRTGQGGFDQPQHF
cdr3_nt: TGTGCCAGCAGGACCGGCCAGGGGGGGTTCGATCAGCCCCAGCATTTT

cdr3_length: 13
j_call: TRBJ2-5
clone_size: -
d_call: TRBD1
v_call: TRBV18
cdr3_aa: CASSRQGQETQYF
cdr3_nt: TGTGCCAGCTCACGACAGGGACAAGAGACCCAGTACTTC

cdr3_length: 14
j_call: TRBJ2-3
clone_size: -
d_call: -
v_call: TRBV12-3/TRBV12-4
cdr3_aa: CASSAATSPDTQYF
cdr3_nt: TGTGCCAGCAGCGCCGCCACTAGCCCCGATACGCAGTATTTT

cdr3_length: 13
j_call: TRBJ2-7
clone_size: -
d_call: TRBD1
v_call: TRBV20-1
cdr3_aa: CSAPAGTDYEQYF
cdr3_nt: TGCAGTGCTCCCGCCGGGACAGACTACGAGCAGTACTTC

cdr3_length: 10
j_call: TRBJ1-2
clone_size: -
d_call: -
v_call: TRBV29-1
cdr3_aa: CSSWLYGYTF
cdr3_nt: TGCAGCTCCTGGCTCTATGGCTACACCTTC

cdr3_length: 15
j_call: TRBJ2-1
clone_size: once
d_call: TRBD1
v_call: TRBV28
cdr3_aa: CASTLGQLLGNEQFF
cdr3_nt: TGTGCCAGCACCTTGGGACAGCTCCTGGGCAATGAGCAGTTCTTC

cdr3_length: 17
j_call: TRBJ1-1
clone_size: -
d_call: TRBD1
v_call: TRBV6-5
cdr3_aa: CASSWRQGALENTEAFF
cdr3_nt: TGTGCCAGCAGTTGGAGACAGGGAGCGTTAGAGAACACTGAAGCTTTCTTT

cdr3_length: 13
j_call: TRBJ1-2
clone_size: -
d_call: -
v_call: TRBV21-1
cdr3_aa: CASSTRGDYGYTF
cdr3_nt: TGTGCCAGCAGCACACGAGGGGATTATGGCTACACCTTC

cdr3_length: 13
j_call: TRBJ2-5
clone_size: -
d_call: -
v_call: TRBV18
cdr3_aa: CASSPREQETQYF
cdr3_nt: TGTGCCAGCTCACCCCGGGAACAAGAGACCCAGTACTTC

cdr3_length: 15
j_call: TRBJ2-3
clone_size: -
d_call: -
v_call: TRBV7-8
cdr3_aa: CASSFGPSFPDTQYF
cdr3_nt: TGTGCCAGCAGCTTCGGACCCAGTTTCCCAGATACGCAGTATTTT

cdr3_length: 15
j_call: TRBJ1-2
clone_size: -
d_call: TRBD1
v_call: TRBV29-1
cdr3_aa: CSGTGTEREDYDYTF
cdr3_nt: TGCAGCGGAACCGGGACAGAACGGGAAGACTATGACTACACCTTC

cdr3_length: 15
j_call: TRBJ2-5
clone_size: -
d_call: -
v_call: TRBV6-6
cdr3_aa: CASSSGRSPRETQYF
cdr3_nt: TGTGCCAGCAGTAGCGGACGGAGCCCAAGGGAGACCCAGTACTTC

cdr3_length: 21
j_call: TRBJ1-1
clone_size: -
d_call: TRBD1
v_call: TRBV27
cdr3_aa: CASRVYYGRATGVASDTEAFF
cdr3_nt: TGTGCCAGCAGAGTATATTACGGTCGTGCCACAGGGGTCGCGTCGGACACTGAAGCTTTCTTT

cdr3_length: 18
j_call: TRBJ2-6
clone_size: -
d_call: TRBD1
v_call: TRBV7-3
cdr3_aa: CASRGTGTTPSGANVLTF
cdr3_nt: TGTGCCAGCAGGGGGACAGGGACCACGCCCTCTGGGGCCAACGTCCTGACTTTC

cdr3_length: 13
j_call: TRBJ2-7
clone_size: -
d_call: TRBD1
v_call: TRBV12-3/TRBV12-4
cdr3_aa: CASSRQGPYEQYF
cdr3_nt: TGTGCCAGCAGCCGACAGGGGCCCTACGAGCAGTACTTC

cdr3_length: 16
j_call: TRBJ1-1
clone_size: -
d_call: TRBD1
v_call: TRBV12-5
cdr3_aa: CASGLFLGQGGTEAFF
cdr3_nt: TGTGCTAGTGGTTTGTTCCTTGGACAGGGAGGCACTGAAGCTTTCTTT

cdr3_length: 12
j_call: TRBJ1-5
clone_size: -
d_call: -
v_call: TRBV29-1
cdr3_aa: CSVRGANQPQHF
cdr3_nt: TGCAGCGTGAGGGGCGCCAATCAGCCCCAGCATTTT

cdr3_length: 14
j_call: TRBJ2-5
clone_size: -
d_call: -
v_call: TRBV2
cdr3_aa: CASSEGQGQETQYF
cdr3_nt: TGTGCCAGCAGTGAGGGGCAGGGGCAAGAGACCCAGTACTTC

cdr3_length: 14
j_call: TRBJ1-5
clone_size: -
d_call: -
v_call: TRBV27
cdr3_aa: CASSLSGGAGPQHF
cdr3_nt: TGTGCCAGCAGTTTATCGGGGGGCGCGGGGCCCCAGCATTTT

cdr3_length: 12
j_call: TRBJ2-5
clone_size: -
d_call: -
v_call: TRBV20-1
cdr3_aa: CSAADYQETQYF
cdr3_nt: TGCAGTGCTGCGGACTACCAAGAGACCCAGTACTTC

cdr3_length: 15
j_call: TRBJ2-1
clone_size: -
d_call: -
v_call: TRBV20-1
cdr3_aa: CSARDPHTSYNEQFF
cdr3_nt: TGCAGTGCTAGAGATCCCCATACCTCCTACAATGAGCAGTTCTTC

cdr3_length: 16
j_call: TRBJ1-4
clone_size: -
d_call: -
v_call: TRBV7-9
cdr3_aa: CASSLAPGHGDEKLFF
cdr3_nt: TGTGCCAGCAGCTTAGCGCCGGGACACGGAGATGAAAAACTGTTTTTT

cdr3_length: 14
j_call: TRBJ2-7
clone_size: once
d_call: -
v_call: TRBV24-1
cdr3_aa: CATSDHDSSYEQYF
cdr3_nt: TGTGCCACCAGTGATCACGACAGCTCCTACGAGCAGTACTTC